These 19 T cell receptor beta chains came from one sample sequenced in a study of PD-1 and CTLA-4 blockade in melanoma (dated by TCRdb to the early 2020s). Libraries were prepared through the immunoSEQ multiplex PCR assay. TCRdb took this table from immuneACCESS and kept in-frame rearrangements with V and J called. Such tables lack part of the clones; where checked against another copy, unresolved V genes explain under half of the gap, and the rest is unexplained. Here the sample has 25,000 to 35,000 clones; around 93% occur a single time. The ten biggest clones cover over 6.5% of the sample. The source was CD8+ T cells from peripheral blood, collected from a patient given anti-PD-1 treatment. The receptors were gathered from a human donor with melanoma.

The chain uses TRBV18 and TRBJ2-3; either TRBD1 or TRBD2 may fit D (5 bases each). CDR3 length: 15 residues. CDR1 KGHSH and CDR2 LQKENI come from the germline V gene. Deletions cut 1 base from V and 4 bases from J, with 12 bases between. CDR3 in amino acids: CASSPRNGAPDTQYF. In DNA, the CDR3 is TGTGCCAGCTCACCACGTAACGGGGCCCCAGATACGCAGTATTTT.

This CDR3 is CASSFGTNLNEQFF. In DNA, the CDR3 is TGTGCCAGCAGCTTTGGGACTAATCTAAATGAGCAGTTCTTC. V usage is TRBV11-2 and J usage is TRBJ2-1; 7 nucleotides align to TRBD2. Germline values: CDR1 SGHAT, CDR2 FQNNGV. There are 14 residues in the CDR3. V was pared by 3 bases and J by 7 bases, with 6 bases of the junction left unmatched.

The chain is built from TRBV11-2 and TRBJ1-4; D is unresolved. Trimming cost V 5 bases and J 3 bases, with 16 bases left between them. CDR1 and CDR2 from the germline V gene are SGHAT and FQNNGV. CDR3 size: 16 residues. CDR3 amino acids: CASSPKRRVANEKLFF. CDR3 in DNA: TGTGCCAGCAGCCCCAAACGGCGGGTAGCTAATGAAAAACTGTTTTTT.

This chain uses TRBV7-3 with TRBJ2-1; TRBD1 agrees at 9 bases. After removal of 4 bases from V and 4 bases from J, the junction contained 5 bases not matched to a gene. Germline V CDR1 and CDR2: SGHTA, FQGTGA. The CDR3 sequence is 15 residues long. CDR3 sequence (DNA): TGTGCCAGCAGCTCCGGGACAGGGAGATACAATGAGCAGTTCTTC. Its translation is CASSSGTGRYNEQFF. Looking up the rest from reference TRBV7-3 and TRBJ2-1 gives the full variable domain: GAGVSQTPSNKVTEKGKYVELRCDPISGHTALYWYRQSLGQGPEFLIYFQGTGAADDSGLPNDRFFAVRPEGSVSTLKIQRTERGDSAVYLCASSSGTGRYNEQFFGPGTRLTVL.

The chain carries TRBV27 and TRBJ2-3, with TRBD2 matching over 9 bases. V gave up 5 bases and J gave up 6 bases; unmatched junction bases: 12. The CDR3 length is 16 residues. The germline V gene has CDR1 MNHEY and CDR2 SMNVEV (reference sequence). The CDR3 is CASSPEAGGLPDTQYF. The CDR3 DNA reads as TGTGCCAGCAGTCCAGAAGCGGGGGGTCTGCCGGATACGCAGTATTTT.

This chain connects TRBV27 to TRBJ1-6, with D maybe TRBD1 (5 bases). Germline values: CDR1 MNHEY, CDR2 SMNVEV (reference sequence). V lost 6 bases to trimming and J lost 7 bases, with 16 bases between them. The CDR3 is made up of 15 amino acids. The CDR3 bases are TGTGCCAGCAGCCCCCGTCAGGGAACAAATTCACCCCTCCACTTT. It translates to CASSPRQGTNSPLHF.

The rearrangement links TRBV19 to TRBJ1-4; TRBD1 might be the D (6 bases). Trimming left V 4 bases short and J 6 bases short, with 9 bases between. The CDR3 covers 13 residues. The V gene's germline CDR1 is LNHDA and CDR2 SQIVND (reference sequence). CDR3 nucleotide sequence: TGTGCCAGTAGTACCGGGACACATGAAAAACTGTTTTTT. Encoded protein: CASSTGTHEKLFF.

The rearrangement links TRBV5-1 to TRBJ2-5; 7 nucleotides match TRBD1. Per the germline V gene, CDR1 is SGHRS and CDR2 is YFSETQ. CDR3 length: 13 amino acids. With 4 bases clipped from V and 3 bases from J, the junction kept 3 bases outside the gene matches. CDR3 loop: CASSGTEEETQYF. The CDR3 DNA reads TGCGCCAGCAGCGGGACAGAAGAAGAGACCCAGTACTTC.

The DNA of the CDR3 is TGTGCCAGCAGCTTCTTCGGGGAGCTGTTTTTT. Encoded protein: CASSFFGELFF. The chain couples TRBV5-8 to TRBJ2-2; D not resolved. Per germline, CDR1 SGHTS and CDR2 YDEGEE. V lost 2 bases, J lost 7 bases, and 3 bases lay in between. The CDR3 is 11 amino acids.

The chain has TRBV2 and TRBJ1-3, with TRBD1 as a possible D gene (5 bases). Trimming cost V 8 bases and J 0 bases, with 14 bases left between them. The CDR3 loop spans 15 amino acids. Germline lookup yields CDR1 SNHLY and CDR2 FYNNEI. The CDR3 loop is CASEGRESSGNTIYF. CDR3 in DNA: TGTGCCAGCGAGGGACGCGAGAGCTCTGGAAACACCATATATTTT.

The CDR3 is CASSESSGQGGNTIYF. In DNA, the CDR3 is TGTGCCAGCAGTGAATCCAGTGGACAGGGTGGAAACACCATATATTTT. The chain has TRBV6-1 and TRBJ1-3; 8 nucleotides match TRBD1. Germline V CDR1 and CDR2: MNHNS, SASEGT. The CDR3 sequence is 16 residues long. Germline trimming cut 2 bases from V and 3 bases from J; bases unmatched to any gene: 6.

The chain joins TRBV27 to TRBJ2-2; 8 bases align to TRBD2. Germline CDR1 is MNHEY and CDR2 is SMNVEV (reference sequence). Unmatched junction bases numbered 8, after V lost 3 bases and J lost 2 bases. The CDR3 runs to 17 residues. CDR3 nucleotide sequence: TGTGCCAGCAGTTTTCTGGCCGGGACTAGTAACACCGGGGAGCTGTTTTTT. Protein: CASSFLAGTSNTGELFF.

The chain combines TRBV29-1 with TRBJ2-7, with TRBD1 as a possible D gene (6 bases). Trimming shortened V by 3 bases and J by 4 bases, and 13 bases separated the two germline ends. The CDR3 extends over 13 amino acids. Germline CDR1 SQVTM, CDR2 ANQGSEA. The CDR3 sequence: CSVDGQGQYEQYF. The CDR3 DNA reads TGCAGCGTTGATGGCCAGGGGCAATACGAGCAGTACTTC.

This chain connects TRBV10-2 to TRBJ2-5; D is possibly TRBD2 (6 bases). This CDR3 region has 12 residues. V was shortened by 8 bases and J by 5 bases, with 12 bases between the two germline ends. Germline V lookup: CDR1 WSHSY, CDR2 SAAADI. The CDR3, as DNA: TGCGCCAGCTGCGGGGCCGGGGAGACCCAGTACTTC. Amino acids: CASCGAGETQYF.

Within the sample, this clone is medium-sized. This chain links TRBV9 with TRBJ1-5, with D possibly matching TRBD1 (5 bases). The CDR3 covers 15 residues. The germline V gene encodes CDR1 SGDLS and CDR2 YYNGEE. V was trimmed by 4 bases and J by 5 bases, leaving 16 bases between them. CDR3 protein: CASSLSGGPHQPQHF. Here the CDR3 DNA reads TGTGCCAGCAGCCTTTCTGGGGGACCGCATCAGCCCCAGCATTTT.

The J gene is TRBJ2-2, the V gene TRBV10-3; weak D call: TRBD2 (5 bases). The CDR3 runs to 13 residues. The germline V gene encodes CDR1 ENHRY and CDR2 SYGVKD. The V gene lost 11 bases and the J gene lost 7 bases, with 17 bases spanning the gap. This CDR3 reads CAGRTGSVGELFF. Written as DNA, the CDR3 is TGTGCCGGCCGGACGGGGTCTGTCGGGGAGCTGTTTTTT.

This CDR3 reads CASSEGSGNNEQFF. The CDR3 coding sequence is TGCGCCAGCAGTGAGGGTAGCGGAAACAATGAGCAGTTCTTC. The rearrangement links TRBV10-1 to TRBJ2-1, with D possibly being TRBD2 (6 bases). Trimming left V 2 bases short and J 5 bases short, with 10 bases between. The CDR3 totals 14 residues. Germline-derived CDR1 and CDR2 are WNHNN and SYGVQD (reference sequence).

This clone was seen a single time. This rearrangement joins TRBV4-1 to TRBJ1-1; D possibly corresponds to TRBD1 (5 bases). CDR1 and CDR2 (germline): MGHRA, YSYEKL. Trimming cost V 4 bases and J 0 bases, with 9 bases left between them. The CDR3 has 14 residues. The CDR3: CASSLRDLNTEAFF. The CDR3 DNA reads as TGCGCCAGCAGCCTTAGGGACTTGAACACTGAAGCTTTCTTT.

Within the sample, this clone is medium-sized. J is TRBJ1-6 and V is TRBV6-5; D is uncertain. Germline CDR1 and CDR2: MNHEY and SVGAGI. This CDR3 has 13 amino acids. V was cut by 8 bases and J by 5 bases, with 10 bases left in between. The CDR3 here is CASGITHNSPLHF. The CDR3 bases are TGTGCCAGCGGGATCACTCATAATTCACCCCTCCACTTT.